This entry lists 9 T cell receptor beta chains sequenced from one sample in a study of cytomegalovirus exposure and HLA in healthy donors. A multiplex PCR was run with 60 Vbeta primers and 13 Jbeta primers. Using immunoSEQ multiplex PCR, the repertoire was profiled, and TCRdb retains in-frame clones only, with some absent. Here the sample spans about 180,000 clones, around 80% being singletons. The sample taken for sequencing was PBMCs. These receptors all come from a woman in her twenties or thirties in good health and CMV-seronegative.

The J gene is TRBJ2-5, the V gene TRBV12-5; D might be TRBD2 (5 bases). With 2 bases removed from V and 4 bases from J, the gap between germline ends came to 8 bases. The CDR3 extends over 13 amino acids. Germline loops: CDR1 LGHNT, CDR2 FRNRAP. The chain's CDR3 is CASGLREGETQYF. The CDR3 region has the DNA TGTGCTAGTGGTTTGCGCGAGGGAGAGACCCAGTACTTC.

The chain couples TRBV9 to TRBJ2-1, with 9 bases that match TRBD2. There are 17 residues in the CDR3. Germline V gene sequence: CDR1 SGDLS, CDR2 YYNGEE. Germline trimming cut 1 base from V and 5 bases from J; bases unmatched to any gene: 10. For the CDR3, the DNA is TGTGCCAGCAGCGTACTCTCTAATCAGCGGGGGGACAATGAGCAGTTCTTC. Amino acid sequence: CASSVLSNQRGDNEQFF.

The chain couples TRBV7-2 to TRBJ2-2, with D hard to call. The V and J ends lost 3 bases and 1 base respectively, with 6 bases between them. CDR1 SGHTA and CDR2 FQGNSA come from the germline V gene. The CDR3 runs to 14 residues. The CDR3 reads CASSLGLNTGELFF. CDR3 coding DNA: TGTGCCAGCAGCTTGGGCCTGAACACCGGGGAGCTGTTTTTT.

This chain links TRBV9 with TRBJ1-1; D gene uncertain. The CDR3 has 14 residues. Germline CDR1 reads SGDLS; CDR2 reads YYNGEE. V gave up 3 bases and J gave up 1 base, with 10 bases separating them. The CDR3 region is CASSEAGWNTEAFF. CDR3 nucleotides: TGTGCCAGCAGCGAGGCGGGCTGGAACACTGAAGCTTTCTTT.

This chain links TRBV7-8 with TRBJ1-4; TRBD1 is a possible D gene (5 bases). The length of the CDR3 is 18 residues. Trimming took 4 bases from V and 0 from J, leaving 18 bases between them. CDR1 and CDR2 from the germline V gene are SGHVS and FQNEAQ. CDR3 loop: CASSSVITGEPTNEKLFF. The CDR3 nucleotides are TGTGCCAGCAGCTCGGTCATAACAGGAGAACCAACTAATGAAAAACTGTTTTTT.

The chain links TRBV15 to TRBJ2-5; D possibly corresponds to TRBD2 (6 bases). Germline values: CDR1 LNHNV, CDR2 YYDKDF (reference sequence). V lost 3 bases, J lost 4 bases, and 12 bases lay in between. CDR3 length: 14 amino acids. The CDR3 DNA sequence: TGTGCCACCAGCAGGGGTAGCGGTTTAGAGACCCAGTACTTC. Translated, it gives CATSRGSGLETQYF.

The CDR3 is CASSLGSGGPQETQYF. CDR3 nucleotide sequence: TGCGCCAGCAGCCTTGGTAGCGGGGGGCCCCAAGAGACCCAGTACTTC. The rearrangement uses TRBV4-1 and TRBJ2-5, with 10 bases matching TRBD2. V was pared by 4 bases and J by 1 base, with 6 bases of the junction left unmatched. Looked up from germline, CDR1 is MGHRA and CDR2 is YSYEKL. The CDR3 loop spans 16 amino acids.

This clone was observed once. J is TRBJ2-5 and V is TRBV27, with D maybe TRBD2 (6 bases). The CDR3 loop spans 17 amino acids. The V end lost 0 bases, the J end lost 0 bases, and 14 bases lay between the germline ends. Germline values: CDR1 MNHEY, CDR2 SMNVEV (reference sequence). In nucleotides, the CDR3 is TGTGCCAGCAGTTTATCGAATTCGGCGGGGTACCAAGAGACCCAGTACTTC. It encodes CASSLSNSAGYQETQYF.

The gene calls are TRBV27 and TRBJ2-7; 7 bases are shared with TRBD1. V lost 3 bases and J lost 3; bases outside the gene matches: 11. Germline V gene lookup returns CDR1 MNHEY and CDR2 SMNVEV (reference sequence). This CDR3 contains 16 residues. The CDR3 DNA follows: TGTGCCAGCAGTTTCCAACCGGGACAGTTGGACTACGAGCAGTACTTC. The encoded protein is CASSFQPGQLDYEQYF.